This T cell receptor (beta chain) was recorded in a study of read filtering for tumor transcriptome and immune sequencing. Study conclusions and caveats: Without single-read clonotypes, shared clonotype proportions correlated more between IR-seq and RNA-seq.

From roughly 390 ng of RNA, a library with molecular barcoded alpha/delta and beta/gamma adaptors was made. TCRdb fed the reads into MiXCR, producing one record per CDR3 protein. The repertoire holds 30,000 to 35,000 distinct CDR3 sequences, with less than 20% as singletons. There are many counts of this clonotype. The target antigen is unknown. Per the germline V gene, CDR1 is SEHNR and CDR2 is FQNEAQ (reference sequence). The V end lost 3 bases, the J end lost 6 bases, and 9 bases lay between the germline ends. This CDR3 has 12 amino acids. This chain connects TRBV7-9 to TRBJ2-7; D ambiguous. This receptor was obtained from a donor aged 40 or over with multiple myeloma. The sequencing input was a population of CD138-negative cells sorted from bone marrow. CDR3 in amino acids: CASSFSGREQYF. CDR3 nucleotide sequence: TGTGCCAGCAGCTTCTCGGGCCGCGAGCAGTACTTC.